The 5 T cell receptor beta chains given below trace back to one sample, sequenced in a study of blood T cell repertoires in COVID-19. The repertoire was sequenced with immunoSEQ multiplex PCR; TCRdb's copy has only in-frame clones and lacks some. Seen here are just over 300,000 clones, under 90% observed once, and the top ten hold about 4%. Input material: PBMCs or T cells enriched from blood (not recorded which). The receptors here all came from a man aged 25 to 40 who had recovered from COVID-19.

This clone was observed at least ten times. This chain links TRBV3-1 (or the pseudogene TRBV3-2) with TRBJ1-2; 8 positions agree with TRBD1. The CDR3 loop spans 15 amino acids. Per the germline V gene, CDR1 is LGHDT and CDR2 is YNNKEL (reference sequence). With 4 bases clipped from V and 3 bases from J, the junction kept 7 bases outside the gene matches. The CDR3, as DNA: TGTGCCAGCAGCCTCAGGGGGCCTCGCCACTATGGCTACACCTTC. Protein sequence: CASSLRGPRHYGYTF.

V usage is TRBV9 and J usage is TRBJ1-2; TRBD1 is a possible D gene (5 bases). The germline V gene has CDR1 SGDLS and CDR2 YYNGEE. The CDR3 contains 15 residues. V lost 0 bases and J lost 2, with 11 bases in between. The CDR3 region is CASSVARGKNYGYTF. The CDR3 coding sequence is TGTGCCAGCAGCGTAGCACGGGGGAAGAACTATGGCTACACCTTC. Variable domain in full (rest from reference TRBV9 and TRBJ1-2): DSGVTQTPKHLITATGQRVTLRCSPRSGDLSVYWYQQSLDQGLQFLIQYYNGEERAKGNILERFSAQQFPDLHSELNLSSLELGDSALYFCASSVARGKNYGYTFGSGTRLTVV.

The chain is built from TRBV6-5 and TRBJ1-6; 8 positions match TRBD1. CDR1 is MNHEY, CDR2 SVGAGI, per germline. J lost 7 bases, V lost 8 bases, and 7 bases had no gene match. The CDR3 extends over 14 amino acids. CDR3 nucleotide sequence: TGTGCCAGCGGAAGGACAGGGTGGAATTCACCCCTCCACTTT. This codes for CASGRTGWNSPLHF.

This chain joins TRBV2 and TRBJ1-3; tentative D call: TRBD1 (6 bases). Trimming left V 8 bases short and J 2 bases short, with 16 bases between. The germline gives CDR1 SNHLY, CDR2 FYNNEI. This CDR3 has 15 amino acids. CDR3 in DNA: TGTGCCAGCCGATACGGACAGCCGGCTGGAAACACCATATATTTT. Encoded protein: CASRYGQPAGNTIYF. Full variable domain (outside the CDR3, taken from reference TRBV2 and TRBJ1-3): EPEVTQTPSHQVTQMGQEVILRCVPISNHLYFYWYRQILGQKVEFLVSFYNNEISEKSEIFDDQFSVERPDGSNFTLKIRSTKLEDSAMYFCASRYGQPAGNTIYFGEGSWLTVV.

The V call is TRBV11-1, the J call TRBJ2-5; weak D call: TRBD2 (7 bases). This CDR3 has 16 amino acids. V gave up 4 bases and J gave up 6 bases, with 21 bases separating them. Germline CDR1 SGHAT, CDR2 FQDESV (reference sequence). The CDR3 nucleotides read TGTGCCAGCAGCTCCCTAGCGACGGGGGGCACTCAGACCCAGTACTTC. Protein: CASSSLATGGTQTQYF.